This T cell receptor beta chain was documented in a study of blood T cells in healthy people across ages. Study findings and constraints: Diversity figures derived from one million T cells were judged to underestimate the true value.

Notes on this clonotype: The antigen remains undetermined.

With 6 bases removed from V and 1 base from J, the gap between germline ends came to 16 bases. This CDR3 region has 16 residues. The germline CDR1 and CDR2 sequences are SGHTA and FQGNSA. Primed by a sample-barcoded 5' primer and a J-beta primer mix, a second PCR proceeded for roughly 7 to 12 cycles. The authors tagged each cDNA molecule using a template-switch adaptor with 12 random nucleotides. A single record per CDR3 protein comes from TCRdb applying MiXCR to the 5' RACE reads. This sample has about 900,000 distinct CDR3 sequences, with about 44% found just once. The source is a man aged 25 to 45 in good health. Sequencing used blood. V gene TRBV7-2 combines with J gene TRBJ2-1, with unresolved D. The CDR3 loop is CASSTLKGRSYNEQFF. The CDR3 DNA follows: TGTGCCAGCAGTACCCTCAAGGGTCGATCCTACAATGAGCAGTTCTTC.